Listed here are 11 T cell receptor beta chains from one sample, sequenced in a study of CD8+CD57+ T cells in acquired aplastic anemia. For sequencing, patients were chosen who had shown expansion of CD8+CD57+ cells by flow cytometry. The study profiled TCR beta VDJ and CDR3 using genomic DNA as template. TCRdb re-called the reads through MiXCR, storing one row per CDR3 protein. The repertoire has more than 250,000 distinct CDR3 sequences, 82% of them found once; the top ten carry about two fifths. The specimen sequenced was sorted CD4+, CD8+, or CD8+CD57+ T cells (not recorded which) from PBMCs. The receptors come from a human donor with aplastic anemia.

The chain joins TRBV11-3 to TRBJ2-3, with a weak D call TRBD1 (6 bases). V was trimmed by 0 bases and J by 1 base, leaving 8 bases between them. The CDR3 contains 15 residues. CDR1 is SGHNT, CDR2 YENEEA, per germline. The DNA for the CDR3 is TGTGCCAGCAGCTTAGAGGGACAAGGCACAGATACGCAGTATTTT. It is translated as CASSLEGQGTDTQYF.

DNA for the CDR3: TGTGCCAGCAGTGACGCCTATAGCAGTGAGCCCCAGCATTTT. Residues: CASSDAYSSEPQHF. The chain employs TRBV7-8 and TRBJ1-5, with D uncertain. This CDR3 has 14 residues. The germline V gene has CDR1 SGHVS and CDR2 FQNEAQ. V was trimmed by 6 bases and J by 8 bases, leaving 17 bases between them.

This chain connects TRBV7-8 to TRBJ1-1, with no clear D. The CDR3 consists of 15 residues. The germline gives CDR1 SGHVS, CDR2 FQNEAQ. The V and J ends lost 0 bases and 13 bases respectively, with 21 bases between them. The CDR3 protein is CASSLAVGGNTEYFF. The CDR3 DNA reads as TGTGCCAGCAGCTTAGCTGTGGGAGGCAATACTGAGTATTTCTTT.

This chain connects TRBV7-2 to TRBJ2-7, with a weak D call TRBD2 (6 bases). Germline loops: CDR1 SGHTA, CDR2 FQGNSA. There are 18 residues in the CDR3. V lost 8 bases to trimming and J lost 6 bases, with 32 bases between them. CDR3 nucleotide sequence: TGTGCCAGCGGGGACGGGGGAACAGATACGCACAGTTTTGGCGAGCAGTACTTC. It codes for CASGDGGTDTHSFGEQYF.

In its sample, this clonotype was seen once. V is TRBV7-2 and J is TRBJ2-7, with 7 bases fitting TRBD1. CDR3 length: 16 amino acids. Germline lookup yields CDR1 SGHTA and CDR2 FQGNSA. J gave up 4 bases and V 5 bases, and 14 bases lay outside the gene matches. As DNA, the CDR3 is TGTGCCAGCAGCCCAACAGGACAGGAGCACCAGTACGAGCAGTACGTC. It yields the protein CASSPTGQEHQYEQYV.

The V call is TRBV2, the J call TRBJ2-7; a weak D match, TRBD1 (6 bases). The CDR3 runs to 13 residues. Germline assignment: CDR1 SNHLY and CDR2 FYNNEI. The CDR3 nucleotides read TGTGGCGGCAGTGGTGGGGGCAACCATGAGCAGTACTTC. Translated: CGGSGGGNHEQYF.

On this clonotype itself: One end of the junction varies from germline; a read error may be responsible. The gene calls are TRBV7-3 and TRBJ2-3; D gene uncertain. Germline CDR1 is SGHTA and CDR2 is FQGTGA. The CDR3 has 14 amino acids. The CDR3 nucleotides are TGTGCCAGCAGTCCGGCGCGAGGATCAGATTCACCCCTCTTT. Protein: CASSPARGSDSPLF.

This chain connects TRBV9 to TRBJ1-5; D is uncertain. The germline V gene encodes CDR1 SGDLS and CDR2 YYNGEE. With 0 bases removed from V and 12 bases from J, the gap between germline ends came to 19 bases. The CDR3 length is 15 residues. CDR3 residues: CASSVGVSRKQFQHF. In DNA, the CDR3 is TGTGCCAGCAGCGTAGGGGTCTCGAGAAAGCAGTTCCAGCATTTT. Drawing the rest from reference TRBV9 and TRBJ1-5, the complete variable domain is DSGVTQTPKHLITATGQRVTLRCSPRSGDLSVYWYQQSLDQGLQFLIQYYNGEERAKGNILERFSAQQFPDLHSELNLSSLELGDSALYFCASSVGVSRKQFQHFGDGTRLSIL.

The V call is TRBV12-3 or TRBV12-4, the J call TRBJ1-2; D is possibly TRBD1 (5 bases). This CDR3 region has 13 residues. Deletions cut 3 bases from V and 4 bases from J, with 9 bases between. CDR3 protein: CASSFRGVYGYTF. The CDR3 DNA is TGTGCCAGCAGTTTCCGAGGGGTCTATGGCTACACCTTC.

About this clonotype: This CDR3 is missing its conserved last phenylalanine or tryptophan, likely due to a read error. It is unclear where the CDR3 begins or ends on the DNA, so no DNA is shown, and the CDR3 is as TCRdb lists it. V and J are TRBV9 and TRBJ2-3. Including both end residues, the CDR3 is 13 amino acids long. Germline values: CDR1 SGDLS, CDR2 YYNGEE. CDR3: CASSEGSDNPYFV.

The chain links TRBV5-1 to TRBJ2-7; TRBD1 aligns across 10 bases. The CDR3 is 14 residues long. J was trimmed by 5 bases and V by 4 bases; bases with no gene match: 6. From germline, CDR1 is SGHRS and CDR2 YFSETQ. The chain's CDR3 is CASSPTGTGDEQYF. The CDR3 DNA is TGCGCCAGCAGCCCAACCGGGACAGGGGACGAGCAGTACTTC.